These 11 T cell receptor beta chains were all obtained from the same sample, sequenced in a study of cytomegalovirus exposure and HLA in healthy donors. The PCR was carried out with 60 Vbeta primers and 13 Jbeta primers. Here immunoSEQ multiplex PCR was the method, and the copy in TCRdb shows in-frame clones only, minus some. The data show 200,000 to 300,000 clones, 84% seen once. Sequencing was performed on PBMCs. The receptors were gathered from a woman between 40 and 55 years old in good health and CMV-seropositive.

This chain links TRBV9 with TRBJ2-2; TRBD2 aligns across 10 bases. The CDR3 is made up of 19 amino acids. CDR1 SGDLS and CDR2 YYNGEE come from the germline V gene. J gave up 5 bases and V 0 bases, and 13 bases lay outside the gene matches. The CDR3 coding sequence is TGTGCCAGCAGCGTAGGGCTAGCGGGAGCCGTGGGCGGTACCGGGGAGCTGTTTTTT. Translating gives CASSVGLAGAVGGTGELFF.

The chain combines TRBV5-8 with TRBJ2-2; the D is unclear. This CDR3 region has 14 residues. Trimming removed 1 base at V and 6 bases at J, with 10 bases between. Germline-derived CDR1 and CDR2 are SGHTS and YDEGEE. CDR3 nucleotide sequence: TGTGCCAGCAGCTTGTGGAGATCCCCCGGGGAGCTGTTTTTT. Translated: CASSLWRSPGELFF.

CDR3 loop: CASSLWTYEQFF. In nucleotides, the CDR3 is TGTGCCAGCAGCTTGTGGACTTATGAGCAGTTCTTC. The rearrangement uses TRBV5-6 and TRBJ2-1; a possible D gene is TRBD2 (5 bases). This CDR3 contains 12 residues. Germline V gene lookup returns CDR1 SGHDT and CDR2 YYEEEE. V was shortened by 1 base and J by 8 bases, with 7 bases between the two germline ends.

V and J are TRBV6-4 and TRBJ2-1, with TRBD1 matching 8 bases. The germline V gene encodes CDR1 MRHNA and CDR2 SNTAGT. Germline trimming cut 6 bases from V and 2 bases from J; bases unmatched to any gene: 6. This CDR3 is built from 15 residues. The CDR3 DNA sequence: TGTGCCAGCAGCATCCAGGGGGCCACCTACAATGAGCAGTTCTTC. The encoded protein is CASSIQGATYNEQFF.

V is TRBV4-3 and J is TRBJ2-7, with D perhaps TRBD1 (6 bases). The CDR3 is made up of 15 amino acids. The V end lost 2 bases, the J end lost 0 bases, and 11 bases lay between the germline ends. From germline, CDR1 is LGHNA and CDR2 YSLEER. CDR3 region: CASSQHRESSYEQYF. In nucleotides, the CDR3 is TGCGCCAGCAGCCAACACAGGGAGAGCTCCTACGAGCAGTACTTC.

This chain joins TRBV28 and TRBJ1-1, with D possibly being TRBD1 (5 bases). The CDR3 is 14 residues long. The germline V gene has CDR1 MDHEN and CDR2 SYDVKM. Trimming shortened V by 5 bases and J by 10 bases, and 20 bases separated the two germline ends. The CDR3: CASSPPRQTGGAFF. CDR3 nucleotides: TGTGCCAGCAGTCCCCCCCGACAGACGGGGGGAGCTTTCTTT. The variable domain in full, with the rest retrieved from reference TRBV28 and TRBJ1-1, is DVKVTQSSRYLVKRTGEKVFLECVQDMDHENMFWYRQDPGLGLRLIYFSYDVKMKEKGDIPEGYSVSREKKERFSLILESASTNQTSMYLCASSPPRQTGGAFFGQGTRLTVV.

The chain uses TRBV4-3 and TRBJ2-5; 10 bases map to TRBD2. This CDR3 comprises 16 residues. V lost 4 bases, J lost 0 bases, and 5 bases stayed unmatched. In germline, CDR1 is LGHNA, CDR2 YSLEER. This CDR3 is CASSPGLAEYQETQYF. As DNA, the CDR3 is TGCGCCAGCAGCCCTGGACTAGCGGAGTACCAAGAGACCCAGTACTTC.

The chain employs TRBV9 and TRBJ2-1, with 7 bases aligning to TRBD2. CDR1 SGDLS and CDR2 YYNGEE come from the germline V gene. The trim removed 4 bases at V and 5 bases at J, leaving 9 bases unmatched. The CDR3 loop spans 15 amino acids. For the CDR3, the DNA is TGTGCCAGCAGCTCGGGGGAGGCGGGGGACAATGAGCAGTTCTTC. This sequence encodes CASSSGEAGDNEQFF.

The gene calls are TRBV28 and TRBJ2-7; 15 positions agree with TRBD2. The CDR3 sequence is 17 residues long. V shed 6 bases, J shed 5 bases, and the junction held 11 bases outside the gene matches. CDR1 is MDHEN and CDR2 is SYDVKM in the germline V gene. This CDR3 is CASRSGTSGRLPDEQYF. The CDR3 DNA follows: TGTGCCAGCAGGTCCGGGACTAGCGGGAGGCTTCCCGACGAGCAGTACTTC.

The chain has TRBV2 and TRBJ1-6; tentatively, D is TRBD1 (6 bases). V lost 4 bases, J lost 5 bases, and 21 bases lay in between. Germline values: CDR1 SNHLY, CDR2 FYNNEI. The CDR3 sequence is 18 residues long. CDR3 sequence: CASSADSLGPLNNSPLHF. In DNA form, the CDR3 reads TGTGCCAGCAGTGCGGACAGTTTGGGGCCCTTAAATAATTCACCCCTCCACTTT.

V is TRBV28 and J is TRBJ1-2, with TRBD1 as a possible D gene (6 bases). V was cut by 5 bases and J by 7 bases, with 17 bases left in between. The CDR3 length is 14 residues. Germline V gives CDR1 MDHEN, CDR2 SYDVKM. CDR3 loop: CASSTQGSIIGYTF. In DNA form, the CDR3 reads TGTGCCAGCAGTACGCAGGGGTCAATAATTGGCTACACCTTC.